The text below deals with one T cell receptor beta chain. Its antigen is not identified. The TCRbeta library was prepared with unique molecular identifiers. TCRdb fed the PCR reads into MiXCR, producing one record per CDR3 protein. The table has more than 85,000 distinct CDR3 sequences, around 5.9% seen once. This entry belongs to a study of T-cell reconstitution after alpha-beta-depleted transplantation in children. General observations from the study: Reported findings indicate that, about two months after transplant, alpha-beta T cells came from several hundred expanded clones, which were derived from non-depleted graft cells.

The ends lost 0 bases at V and 5 bases at J; junction bases unmatched: 9. The CDR3 is 18 residues long. CDR1 and CDR2 from the germline V gene are MGHRA and YSYEKL. This rearrangement joins TRBV4-1 to TRBJ2-7; 14 bases are a match to TRBD2. Material: PBMCs, mostly from graft donor cells, obtained 60 days after TCRalphabeta/CD19-depleted stem cell transplant. The clonotype was recovered from a female patient between 2 and 15 years old who had a stem cell transplant for Fanconi anemia, so the T cells may come from the graft donor. In nucleotides, the CDR3 is TGCGCCAGCAGCCAAGAGACTAGCGGGAGGGCCGTGTTTCACGAGCAGTACTTC. Translated: CASSQETSGRAVFHEQYF.